The sample holds many counts of the clone carrying this T cell receptor beta chain. Germline assignment: CDR1 SQVTM and CDR2 ANQGSEA. V was clipped by 7 bases and J by 5 bases, with 17 bases between them. The CDR3 contains 14 residues. TCRdb reanalysed the RT-PCR reads using MiXCR and keeps one entry per CDR3 protein. Among approximately 720,000 distinct CDR3 sequences listed, 12% to 15% were seen once. The chain is built from TRBV29-1 and TRBJ1-4, with a weak D call TRBD1 (6 bases). Sequenced: memory CD4+ T cells from blood. The TCR sequence derives from a female donor in good health, serving as a healthy control. The chain's CDR3 is CSAGAGTRNEKLFF. In nucleotides, the CDR3 is TGCAGCGCCGGGGCGGGGACAAGAAATGAAAAACTGTTTTTT.